Sequencing of this TCR beta chain was carried out in a study of blood T cell repertoires in COVID-19. This CDR3 comprises 15 residues. V lost 10 bases, J lost 9 bases, and 17 bases stayed unmatched. Germline CDR1 reads MNHEY; CDR2 reads SMNVEV (reference sequence). Assay used: immunoSEQ multiplex PCR; TCRdb lists only in-frame clones, some missing. The sample has roughly 240,000 clones, 83% seen once; the top ten hold 3% to 4.5%. This clone was picked up one time. The origin of this receptor is a woman aged 40 to 50 who had been exposed to COVID-19. The chain recombines TRBV27 with TRBJ2-5, with TRBD2 matching 10 bases. Sequencing was carried out using PBMCs or T cells enriched from blood (not recorded which). The DNA of the CDR3 is TGTGCCACCGCCAAGGATTCCGGGACTAGCGTGGCCCAGTACTTC. Its protein product is CATAKDSGTSVAQYF.